This T cell receptor beta chain was sequenced for a study of blood T cell repertoires in COVID-19. The data were produced by immunoSEQ multiplex PCR, yet TCRdb's version contains in-frame clones alone and is incomplete. The sample has 350,000 or so clones, around nine tenths seen once. The J segment lost 8 bases and the V segment lost 5 bases, leaving 3 bases of the junction unmatched. Per germline, CDR1 SQVTM and CDR2 ANQGSEA. CDR3 size: 11 residues. The TCR sequence derives from a woman aged 55 to 70 with COVID-19, enrolled during active disease. The chain has TRBV29-1 and TRBJ2-1; 7 positions match TRBD1. The material sequenced was peripheral blood. The CDR3 sequence is CSVLTGHEQFF. In DNA, the CDR3 is TGCAGCGTTTTGACAGGGCATGAGCAGTTCTTC.